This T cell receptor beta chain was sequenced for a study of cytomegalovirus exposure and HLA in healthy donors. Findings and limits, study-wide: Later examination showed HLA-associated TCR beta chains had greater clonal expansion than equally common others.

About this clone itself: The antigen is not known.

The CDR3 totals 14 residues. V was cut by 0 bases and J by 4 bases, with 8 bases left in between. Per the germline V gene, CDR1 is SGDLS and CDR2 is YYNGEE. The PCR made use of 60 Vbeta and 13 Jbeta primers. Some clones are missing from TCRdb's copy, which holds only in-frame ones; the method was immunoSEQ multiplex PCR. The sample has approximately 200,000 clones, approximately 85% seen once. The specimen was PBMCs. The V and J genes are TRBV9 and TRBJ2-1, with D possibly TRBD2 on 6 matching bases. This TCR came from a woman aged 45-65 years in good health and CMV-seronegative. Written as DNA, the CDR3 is TGTGCCAGCAGCGTAGGTGGGGGGTACAATGAGCAGTTCTTC. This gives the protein CASSVGGGYNEQFF.